One and the same sample provided the 20 T cell receptor beta chains below, sequenced in a study of early T cells in non-severe SARS-CoV-2 infection. MiXCR was run by TCRdb on the 5' RACE reads, yielding one entry per CDR3 protein. Of 50,000 to 75,000 distinct CDR3 sequences detected, around 12% appear once; the ten largest clones hold roughly 1.2%. The sequencing used whole blood, collected at baseline. The receptors originated from an adult who was a healthcare worker with PCR-confirmed SARS-CoV-2 infection or an uninfected control (not recorded which). The donor label of this sample is uncertain.

Many counts were recorded for this clonotype. The chain links TRBV6-1 to TRBJ1-5; D gene unclear. Trimming removed 5 bases from V and 2 bases from J, with 19 bases in between. The germline V gene has CDR1 MNHNS and CDR2 SASEGT. The CDR3 covers 17 residues. CDR3 loop: CASSPRERASGNQPQHF. The CDR3, as DNA: TGTGCCAGCAGTCCCCGGGAGAGGGCGAGCGGCAATCAGCCCCAGCATTTT.

This clonotype came up a few times. The gene calls are TRBV6-2 or TRBV6-3 and TRBJ2-6; D call uncertain. With 6 bases removed from V and 0 bases from J, the gap between germline ends came to 18 bases. This CDR3 is built from 18 residues. Germline-derived CDR1 and CDR2 are MNHEY and SVGEGT. The CDR3 DNA reads TGTGCCAGCAGCGGCATCACACACCAACTCTCTGGGGCCAACGTCCTGACTTTC. It is translated as CASSGITHQLSGANVLTF.

This clonotype was found many times. The chain employs TRBV25-1 and TRBJ1-2, with TRBD1 identical over 9 bases. The CDR3 consists of 14 residues. Germline trimming cut 6 bases from V and 3 bases from J; bases unmatched to any gene: 5. Looked up from germline, CDR1 is MGHDK and CDR2 is SYGVNS. The CDR3 nucleotides read TGTGCCAGCAGCTCCGGGACAGGGTACTATGGCTACACCTTC. Protein sequence: CASSSGTGYYGYTF.

This chain links TRBV7-3 with TRBJ1-2; TRBD1 matches at 10 bases. V lost 5 bases to trimming and J lost 6 bases; unmatched junction nucleotides: 3. There are 13 residues in the CDR3. The germline V gene encodes CDR1 SGHTA and CDR2 FQGTGA. Here the CDR3 DNA reads TGTGCCAGCAGCCCCGGACAGGGGGATGGCTACACCTTC. It translates to CASSPGQGDGYTF.

This clonotype was seen repeatedly, ten times or more. The chain is built from TRBV5-8 and TRBJ2-5; no firm D call. The CDR3 contains 15 residues. Trimming took off 4 bases at V and 0 bases at J, with 13 bases between the two ends. CDR1 and CDR2 (germline): SGHTS, YDEGEE. In DNA form, the CDR3 reads TGTGCCAGCAGCGCCGGAAAAACGTACCAAGAGACCCAGTACTTC. The encoded protein is CASSAGKTYQETQYF.

In nucleotides, the CDR3 is TGTGCCAGCAGCCGCCCGGCGGGGGCGGTAGGAAACACCATATATTTT. It is translated as CASSRPAGAVGNTIYF. The chain links TRBV6-2 or TRBV6-3 to TRBJ1-3; weak D call: TRBD1 (6 bases). Looked up from germline, CDR1 is MNHEY and CDR2 is SVGEGT. The CDR3 has 16 residues. Trimming took 6 bases from V and 4 from J, leaving 19 bases between them.

A few counts support this clonotype. This rearrangement joins TRBV10-3 to TRBJ2-2; D is unclear. Trimming shortened V by 3 bases and J by 3 bases, and 8 bases separated the two germline ends. Germline lookup yields CDR1 ENHRY and CDR2 SYGVKD. This CDR3 has 14 residues. CDR3: CAISDTVDTGELFF. The DNA of the CDR3 is TGTGCCATCAGTGATACCGTCGACACCGGGGAGCTGTTTTTT.

The chain joins TRBV19 to TRBJ1-2; TRBD1 aligns across 9 bases. The germline V gene encodes CDR1 LNHDA and CDR2 SQIVND (reference sequence). This CDR3 is 17 amino acids long. V trimming: 5 bases; J trimming: 4 bases; junction bases outside the gene matches: 14. DNA of the CDR3: TGTGCCAGTAGTCTTTTATTCGACAGGGGGTATGGCTATGGCTACACCTTC. This codes for CASSLLFDRGYGYGYTF.

This clonotype was detected a few times. V and J are TRBV20-1 and TRBJ2-1; TRBD2 might be the D (6 bases). Looked up from germline, CDR1 is DFQATT and CDR2 is SNEGSKA (reference sequence). V shed 1 base and J shed 1 base, with 17 bases lying between them. The CDR3 runs 17 residues. The CDR3 here is CSARAGTSLRSYNEQFF. CDR3 sequence (DNA): TGCAGTGCTAGAGCCGGCACTAGCTTACGGTCCTACAATGAGCAGTTCTTC.

The sample holds one count of this clonotype. The chain joins TRBV6-6 to TRBJ2-5; D is unclear. The germline gives CDR1 MNHNY, CDR2 SVGAGI (reference sequence). The length of the CDR3 is 14 residues. V was trimmed by 10 bases and J by 5 bases, leaving 20 bases between them. The DNA of the CDR3 is TGTGCCACACGTCCGACGGTCTCCTTGGAGACCCAGTACTTC. Translated: CATRPTVSLETQYF.

This clonotype has ten or more counts. V gene TRBV3-1 combines with J gene TRBJ1-1; tentatively, D is TRBD1 (6 bases). This CDR3 is 16 amino acids long. Trimming took 0 bases from V and 7 from J, leaving 18 bases between them. Germline CDR1 is LGHDT and CDR2 is YNNKEL (reference sequence). The CDR3 DNA reads TGTGCCAGCAGCCAAGATTGGGGGCAGGGGAAGGATGAAGCTTTCTTT. It translates to CASSQDWGQGKDEAFF.

This clonotype turned up a few times. The rearrangement joins TRBV2 to TRBJ1-5; TRBD1 matches at 10 bases. This CDR3 is built from 14 residues. V gave up 8 bases and J gave up 3 bases; unmatched junction bases: 4. Germline V gene data show CDR1 as SNHLY and CDR2 as FYNNEI. CDR3 amino acids: CASGTGALNQPQHF. CDR3 nucleotides: TGTGCCAGCGGGACAGGGGCCCTCAATCAGCCCCAGCATTTT.

The gene calls are TRBV4-1 and TRBJ2-3; D perhaps matches TRBD1 (7 bases). Germline V lookup: CDR1 MGHRA, CDR2 YSYEKL. The V end was cut by 2 bases, the J end by 0 bases, with 15 bases between. The CDR3 has 17 amino acids. The CDR3 here is CASSQMQGGSSTDTQYF. In nucleotides, the CDR3 is TGCGCCAGCAGCCAAATGCAGGGGGGTAGTAGCACAGATACGCAGTATTTT.

This clonotype was detected only a few times. The V and J genes are TRBV20-1 and TRBJ1-2; no clear D gene. V lost 1 base, J lost 3 bases, and 12 bases lay in between. CDR1 and CDR2 (germline): DFQATT, SNEGSKA (reference sequence). The CDR3 extends over 14 amino acids. Here the CDR3 DNA reads TGCAGTGCTAGAGCAGGAGTTTCGGACTATGGCTACACCTTC. It translates to CSARAGVSDYGYTF.

This clonotype was seen repeatedly, ten times or more. The chain joins TRBV19 to TRBJ2-5; the D is unclear. From germline, CDR1 is LNHDA and CDR2 SQIVND (reference sequence). This CDR3 region has 13 residues. V was cut by 5 bases and J by 2 bases, with 9 bases left in between. DNA for the CDR3: TGTGCCAGTAGTTTAATCAGTCAAGAGACCCAGTACTTC. It specifies CASSLISQETQYF.

Many counts were recorded for this clonotype. As DNA, the CDR3 is TGTGCCAGCAGCCAAGGAGGGAACACCGGGGAGCTGTTTTTT. This sequence encodes CASSQGGNTGELFF. The gene calls are TRBV3-1 and TRBJ2-2; D is unresolved. The CDR3 loop spans 14 amino acids. Trimming shortened V by 1 base and J by 1 base, and 4 bases separated the two germline ends. Germline V gene sequence: CDR1 LGHDT, CDR2 YNNKEL (reference sequence).

This clonotype was recorded many times. The chain joins TRBV12-3 or TRBV12-4 to TRBJ1-2; a possible D gene is TRBD1 (5 bases). Deletions cut 2 bases from V and 4 bases from J, with 14 bases between. This CDR3 has 15 residues. CDR3 residues: CASSLLRQTRYGYTF. CDR3 nucleotide sequence: TGTGCCAGCAGTTTACTGAGACAGACTCGCTATGGCTACACCTTC.

This clonotype was seen more than once but under ten times. V is TRBV18 and J is TRBJ1-1, with D possibly being TRBD1 (5 bases). V was pared by 6 bases and J by 1 base, with 12 bases between. The CDR3 spans 14 residues. Germline assignment: CDR1 KGHSH and CDR2 LQKENI. The DNA of the CDR3 is TGTGCCAGCTCGCCCCAGGGCGCGAACACTGAAGCTTTCTTT. Its translation: CASSPQGANTEAFF.

This clonotype occurred a few times. V gene TRBV2 combines with J gene TRBJ2-7; 7 bases are a match to TRBD2. CDR1 and CDR2 (germline): SNHLY, FYNNEI. The J segment lost 2 bases and the V segment lost 4 bases, leaving 5 bases of the junction unmatched. The CDR3 has 14 residues. The CDR3 coding sequence is TGTGCCAGCAGTGGCGGACTAGTCCCCTACGAGCAGTACGTC. Amino acids: CASSGGLVPYEQYV.

This clonotype came up many times. The CDR3 DNA is TGCAGTGCCGCCCCCTATGTCGGGGGCTACACCTTC. Protein: CSAAPYVGGYTF. The chain combines TRBV20-1 with TRBJ1-2; D is uncertain. V lost 6 bases and J lost 8, with 16 bases in between. CDR1 DFQATT and CDR2 SNEGSKA come from the germline V gene (reference sequence). This CDR3 comprises 12 residues.